The 27 T cell receptor beta chains in this list originate from one sample, sequenced in a study of identical twins. TCRdb reanalysed the 5' RACE reads using MiXCR and keeps one entry per CDR3 protein. The data show about 730,000 distinct CDR3 sequences, with about 20% seen just once and about 4.5% held by the top ten. This sample also appeared in a second study, on T cells expressing NK-cell markers.

Sequencing was performed on PBMCs. All receptors come from a woman aged 18-29 years in good health.

This clonotype was observed a few times. V and J are TRBV5-4 and TRBJ2-1; 8 bases match TRBD1. V shed 3 bases and J 3 bases; nucleotides not matched to a gene: 5. CDR3 length: 15 residues. In germline, CDR1 is SGHNT, CDR2 YYREEE (reference sequence). Here the CDR3 DNA reads TGTGCCAGCAGCTCCGGACAGGGCTTCTACAATGAGCAGTTCTTC. Protein: CASSSGQGFYNEQFF.

The rearrangement joins TRBV7-3 to TRBJ2-1; the D gene is possibly TRBD2 (5 bases). V lost 5 bases, J lost 0 bases, and 14 bases lay in between. CDR3 length: 16 residues. Germline V gene sequence: CDR1 SGHTA, CDR2 FQGTGA. The CDR3 sequence: CASSAEGGSSYNEQFF. In nucleotides, the CDR3 is TGTGCCAGCAGCGCCGAGGGTGGGAGCTCCTACAATGAGCAGTTCTTC.

This chain links TRBV6-5 with TRBJ1-3; weak D call: TRBD1 (6 bases). The CDR3 loop spans 16 amino acids. Germline assignment: CDR1 MNHEY and CDR2 SVGAGI. Trimming shortened V by 3 bases and J by 0 bases, and 12 bases separated the two germline ends. The CDR3 coding sequence is TGTGCCAGCAGTTATTCCGGACAGAGCTCTGGAAACACCATATATTTT. Its translation: CASSYSGQSSGNTIYF.

There are many counts of this clonotype. The V call is TRBV5-1, the J call TRBJ2-1; 8 nucleotides align to TRBD2. Germline-derived CDR1 and CDR2 are SGHRS and YFSETQ. The CDR3 is 14 amino acids. V trimming: 0 bases; J trimming: 14 bases; junction bases outside the gene matches: 10. The CDR3 is CASSLAQRESGKFF. CDR3 bases: TGCGCCAGCAGCTTGGCCCAGCGGGAGAGTGGGAAGTTCTTC.

This chain links TRBV5-1 with TRBJ2-1; tentative D call: TRBD1 (5 bases). This CDR3 region has 16 residues. V was shortened by 0 bases and J by 3 bases, with 13 bases between the two germline ends. Germline CDR1 and CDR2: SGHRS and YFSETQ. The CDR3 region has the DNA TGCGCCAGCAGCTTGGGGGGCGGTCAACTCTACAATGAGCAGTTCTTC. It is translated as CASSLGGGQLYNEQFF.

The genes are TRBV20-1 and TRBJ2-1; TRBD1 aligns across 7 bases. Germline-derived CDR1 and CDR2 are DFQATT and SNEGSKA (reference sequence). The ends lost 1 base at V and 2 bases at J; junction bases unmatched: 8. This CDR3 spans 16 amino acids. Written as DNA, the CDR3 is TGCAGTGCTAGAGCGAATGGGGACAGCACCTACAATGAGCAGTTCTTC. It translates to CSARANGDSTYNEQFF.

This clonotype was seen a handful of times. The chain combines TRBV5-1 with TRBJ2-5, with TRBD1 matching over 8 bases. The germline gives CDR1 SGHRS, CDR2 YFSETQ. V lost 3 bases and J lost 5; bases outside the gene matches: 6. The CDR3 is 14 amino acids. CDR3 amino acids: CASSSQTGAETQYF. The CDR3 DNA is TGCGCCAGCAGCTCGCAGACAGGGGCCGAGACCCAGTACTTC.

This clonotype appeared many times. DNA of the CDR3: TGTGCCAGCAGCTCCCGGGAAGTGAGCCCCTACGAGCAGTACTTC. Its translation: CASSSREVSPYEQYF. This chain connects TRBV3-1 to TRBJ2-7, with a possible D match to TRBD2 (5 bases). The CDR3 contains 15 residues. The V and J ends lost 5 bases and 2 bases respectively, with 16 bases between them. Germline V gene lookup returns CDR1 LGHDT and CDR2 YNNKEL (reference sequence).

This clonotype occurred many times. This rearrangement joins TRBV20-1 to TRBJ1-1; tentative D call: TRBD1 (6 bases). Per the germline V gene, CDR1 is DFQATT and CDR2 is SNEGSKA (reference sequence). The CDR3 totals 10 residues. In nucleotides, the CDR3 is TGCAGCGCCAGGGGCACTGAAGCTTTCTTT. It specifies CSARGTEAFF.

The J gene is TRBJ2-4, the V gene TRBV4-1; D gene unclear. The germline V gene encodes CDR1 MGHRA and CDR2 YSYEKL. Between the trimmed V and J ends, which lost 1 base and 6 bases, there was a span of 13 bases. The CDR3 covers 15 residues. The CDR3 DNA follows: TGCGCCAGCAGCCAAGTGTCCAGTGTTTCAAACATTCAGTACTTC. Amino acid sequence: CASSQVSSVSNIQYF.

This clonotype was seen many times. The chain employs TRBV7-9 and TRBJ2-7; TRBD1 is a possible D gene (6 bases). Trimming pared 6 bases from V and 5 bases from J, leaving 11 bases between. CDR3 size: 12 residues. Germline V lookup: CDR1 SEHNR, CDR2 FQNEAQ (reference sequence). CDR3 sequence (DNA): TGTGCCAGCAGTTTTTCAGGGGACGAGCAGTACTTC. Amino acid sequence: CASSFSGDEQYF.

This clonotype was picked up a small number of times. This chain uses TRBV7-6 with TRBJ2-6; D possibly matches TRBD1 or TRBD2 (5 bases each). The V gene lost 5 bases and the J gene lost 0 bases, with 20 bases spanning the gap. From germline, CDR1 is SGHVS and CDR2 FNYEAQ. The CDR3 consists of 19 residues. The CDR3 sequence is CASSTPVFSGTSGANVLTF. The CDR3 nucleotides are TGTGCCAGCAGCACACCGGTCTTTTCCGGGACCTCTGGGGCCAACGTCCTGACTTTC.

The rearrangement uses TRBV2 and TRBJ1-6; tentative D call: TRBD1 (5 bases). The CDR3 is 14 amino acids. In germline, CDR1 is SNHLY, CDR2 FYNNEI. The V gene lost 8 bases and the J gene lost 9 bases, with 17 bases spanning the gap. CDR3 nucleotide sequence: TGTGCCAGCCAAATCGGGGGAGGAGGTTCACCCCTCCACTTT. It is translated as CASQIGGGGSPLHF.

This sequence joins TRBV7-2 and TRBJ2-5; TRBD2 might be the D (6 bases). With 1 base removed from V and 7 bases from J, the gap between germline ends came to 13 bases. Germline loops: CDR1 SGHTA, CDR2 FQGNSA. The length of the CDR3 is 14 residues. In nucleotides, the CDR3 is TGTGCCAGCAGCTTAGACGGGGGACCGGGGACCCAGTACTTC. Its translation: CASSLDGGPGTQYF.

This clonotype was found many times. The CDR3 sequence is CASSPTSGANTGELFF. The CDR3 nucleotides read TGTGCCAGCAGCCCAACTAGCGGAGCGAACACCGGGGAGCTGTTTTTT. The chain couples TRBV7-2 to TRBJ2-2; TRBD2 matches 8 bases. V lost 5 bases and J lost 0; bases outside the gene matches: 5. Germline CDR1 SGHTA, CDR2 FQGNSA. There are 16 residues in the CDR3.

This chain connects TRBV6-5 to TRBJ2-5, with 9 bases that match TRBD2. The junction had 17 bases not matched to a gene; V was cut back by 2 bases and J by 7 bases. Germline-derived CDR1 and CDR2 are MNHEY and SVGAGI. This CDR3 contains 18 residues. CDR3 nucleotide sequence: TGTGCCAGCAGTTACGGGGGGAGCGGGGGGTCAACCCGCAGGACCCAGTACTTC. Translated: CASSYGGSGGSTRRTQYF.

This chain uses TRBV12-3 or TRBV12-4 with TRBJ2-7, with 8 bases that match TRBD2. The V segment lost 7 bases and the J segment 0 bases; nucleotides outside the gene matches: 5. The CDR3 is made up of 14 amino acids. DNA for the CDR3: TGTGCCAGCACCGACACTAGCGGCTCCTACGAGCAGTACTTC. Translating gives CASTDTSGSYEQYF.

This clonotype was detected only a few times. The V call is TRBV5-6, the J call TRBJ2-5; possibly TRBD1 for D (5 bases). The V end lost 6 bases, the J end lost 1 base, and 13 bases lay between the germline ends. Per germline, CDR1 SGHDT and CDR2 YYEEEE. There are 14 residues in the CDR3. The CDR3 nucleotides are TGTGCCAGCACCTTCCAGGGCGCCCAAGAGACCCAGTACTTC. Translation gives CASTFQGAQETQYF.

As to this clonotype: A much larger clone differs by one base, so this may be a read error. CDR3: CASSLTYTRELFF. The CDR3 DNA reads TGTGCCAGCAGCCTTACGTACACCCGGGAGCTGTTTTTT. The rearrangement joins TRBV3-1 to TRBJ2-2; D gene unclear. Germline loops: CDR1 LGHDT, CDR2 YNNKEL (reference sequence). This CDR3 region has 13 residues. Full variable domain (outside the CDR3, taken from reference TRBV3-1 and TRBJ2-2): DTAVSQTPKYLVTQMGNDKSIKCEQNLGHDTMYWYKQDSKKFLKIMFSYNNKELIINETVPNRFSPKSPDKAHLNLHINSLELGDSAVYFCASSLTYTRELFFGEGSRLTVL.

As DNA, the CDR3 is TGCAGTGCTAACCGGGACAACAACAATGAGCAGTTCTTC. It codes for CSANRDNNNEQFF. The J gene is TRBJ2-1, the V gene TRBV20-1; D is possibly TRBD1 (6 bases). With 4 bases removed from V and 5 bases from J, the gap between germline ends came to 12 bases. The CDR3 spans 13 residues. Per the germline V gene, CDR1 is DFQATT and CDR2 is SNEGSKA (reference sequence).

The V gene is TRBV13, the J gene TRBJ2-7; tentatively, D is TRBD1 (6 bases). Looked up from germline, CDR1 is PRHDT and CDR2 is FYEKMQ (reference sequence). The CDR3 contains 14 residues. Deletions cut 2 bases from V and 3 bases from J, with 11 bases between. The CDR3 DNA is TGTGCCAGCAGCTTAACGGGACAACTCTACGAGCAGTACTTC. Its translation: CASSLTGQLYEQYF.

This clonotype was seen repeatedly, ten times or more. This chain links TRBV5-1 with TRBJ2-1; 10 bases match TRBD2. Trimming cost V 4 bases and J 0 bases; bases outside gene matches: 4. The CDR3 spans 16 residues. Germline CDR1 and CDR2: SGHRS and YFSETQ. The CDR3 DNA follows: TGCGCCAGCAGCCGTTCTAGCGGGAGCTCCTACAATGAGCAGTTCTTC. As protein: CASSRSSGSSYNEQFF. The complete variable domain, with remaining parts taken from reference TRBV5-1 and TRBJ2-1, reads KAGVTQTPRYLIKTRGQQVTLSCSPISGHRSVSWYQQTPGQGLQFLFEYFSETQRNKGNFPGRFSGRQFSNSRSEMNVSTLELGDSALYLCASSRSSGSSYNEQFFGPGTRLTVL.

This CDR3 is CASDPLAGGTATVEQFF. The CDR3 nucleotides read TGTGCCAGCGACCCCTTAGCGGGAGGTACAGCTACCGTGGAGCAGTTCTTC. V is TRBV6-1 and J is TRBJ2-1; 10 nucleotides match TRBD2. V lost 8 bases and J lost 10; bases outside the gene matches: 20. The CDR3 length is 17 residues. Germline V lookup: CDR1 MNHNS, CDR2 SASEGT.

The chain uses TRBV29-1 and TRBJ2-7, with D possibly being TRBD2 (6 bases). CDR3 size: 12 residues. Germline-derived CDR1 and CDR2 are SQVTM and ANQGSEA. With 6 bases removed from V and 8 bases from J, the gap between germline ends came to 17 bases. DNA for the CDR3: TGCAGCGTAGGGGACTCTCCCAACCAGCAGTACTTC. As protein: CSVGDSPNQQYF.

The gene calls are TRBV7-8 and TRBJ1-1, with a tentative D call TRBD1 (5 bases). CDR1 and CDR2 (germline): SGHVS, FQNEAQ. V lost 6 bases and J 1 base, leaving 15 bases between the germline ends. This CDR3 has 15 residues. This CDR3 is CASSPPGPENTEAFF. Written as DNA, the CDR3 is TGTGCCAGCAGTCCTCCGGGACCAGAGAACACTGAAGCTTTCTTT.

V and J are TRBV20-1 and TRBJ1-6, with D unresolved. V was cut by 3 bases and J by 4 bases, with 7 bases left in between. The CDR3 is 13 amino acids. From germline, CDR1 is DFQATT and CDR2 SNEGSKA (reference sequence). CDR3 coding DNA: TGCAGTGCTAGGGCCGGGTATAATTCACCCCTCCACTTT. This gives the protein CSARAGYNSPLHF.

This clonotype occurred many times. This chain uses TRBV20-1 with TRBJ2-3; D not resolved. The V gene lost 1 base and the J gene lost 6 bases, with 8 bases spanning the gap. This CDR3 is built from 12 residues. Germline assignment: CDR1 DFQATT and CDR2 SNEGSKA (reference sequence). The chain's CDR3 is CSARGVQDTQYF. DNA for the CDR3: TGCAGTGCTAGAGGTGTTCAGGATACGCAGTATTTT.